A selection of T cell receptor beta chains follows, all from one sample in a study of OX40 agonist ivuxolimab in advanced cancers. Data came from immunoSEQ multiplex PCR; TCRdb stores just in-frame clones and leaves some out. The sample holds more than 45,000 clones, roughly 84% seen once. Material: CD4+ or CD8+ T cells sorted from blood, obtained in a trial of the OX40 agonist ivuxolimab. The receptors stem from an adult with an advanced solid tumor such as melanoma, head and neck, liver or kidney cancer. The CDR3 runs from the conserved cysteine through the conserved F or W. Fields, in order: V gene, clone size, J gene, D gene, CDR3 DNA, CDR3 protein. The D gene is left open where the match is weak. Size tells how often a clone was seen (once, few, many) or the class of an expanded clone, and some rows leave it out.

V: TRBV6-6
size: .
J: TRBJ2-2
D: .
DNA: TGTGCCAGCAGTTACTCTAGCGGTAACACCGGGGAGCTGTTTTTT
CDR3: CASSYSSGNTGELFF

V: TRBV7-3
size: .
J: TRBJ2-7
D: .
DNA: TGTGCCAGCAGCTTAGATTACCCCCCCGAGCAGTACTTC
CDR3: CASSLDYPPEQYF

V: TRBV11-2
size: .
J: TRBJ2-7
D: .
DNA: TGTGCCAGCAGCCCGAGGTCAGGGGGGGTTGAGCAGTACTTC
CDR3: CASSPRSGGVEQYF

V: TRBV5-1
size: .
J: TRBJ1-1
D: .
DNA: TGCGCCAGCAGCCCCGCGCCCCACCATGAAGCTTTCTTT
CDR3: CASSPAPHHEAFF

V: TRBV6-1
size: .
J: TRBJ2-5
D: .
DNA: TGTGCCAGCAGTGATTCGGCATCACAAGAGACCCAGTACTTC
CDR3: CASSDSASQETQYF

V: TRBV28
size: .
J: TRBJ2-4
D: .
DNA: TGTGCCAGCAGTTTCGGGAAGTTCGGGAACATTCAGTACTTC
CDR3: CASSFGKFGNIQYF

V: TRBV5-1
size: .
J: TRBJ1-6
D: .
DNA: TGCGCCAGCAGCTTGGGGGTAAGGGATTCACCCCTCCACTTT
CDR3: CASSLGVRDSPLHF

V: TRBV14
size: .
J: TRBJ2-7
D: TRBD2
DNA: TGTGCCAGCAGTCTTAATAGCGGGAGCTCCTACGAGCAGTACTTC
CDR3: CASSLNSGSSYEQYF

V: TRBV19
size: .
J: TRBJ1-5
D: .
DNA: TGTGCCACCTGGACGGGGAATCAGCCCCAGCATTTT
CDR3: CATWTGNQPQHF

V: TRBV7-2
size: .
J: TRBJ2-2
D: .
DNA: TGTGCCAGCAGCTTAGGGGGCGGCCCGGTCGCCGGGGAGCTGTTTTTT
CDR3: CASSLGGGPVAGELFF

V: TRBV7-2
size: .
J: TRBJ1-1
D: .
DNA: TGTGCCCTAGGGGATTTGAACACTGAAGCTTTCTTT
CDR3: CALGDLNTEAFF

V: TRBV28
size: .
J: TRBJ1-3
D: .
DNA: TGTGCCAGCAGTTTATTCGCCCGCCAGAAGACCTCTGGAAACACCATATATTTT
CDR3: CASSLFARQKTSGNTIYF

V: TRBV12-5
size: .
J: TRBJ2-3
D: .
DNA: TGTGCTAGTGGTCCCCTTAGGGAAAAAGGCACAGATACGCAGTATTTT
CDR3: CASGPLREKGTDTQYF

V: TRBV5-6
size: .
J: TRBJ2-3
D: .
DNA: TGTGCCAGCAGCTCGGGACTTGGGATGGATTCTGGCACAGATACGCAGTATTTT
CDR3: CASSSGLGMDSGTDTQYF

V: TRBV30
size: .
J: TRBJ2-7
D: TRBD2
DNA: TGTGCCTGGAGTGGTGTCGGGAGGTTATACGAGCAGTACTTC
CDR3: CAWSGVGRLYEQYF

V: TRBV7-3
size: .
J: TRBJ2-1
D: .
DNA: TGTGCCAGCAGCCGCGAGTGGGTGGACAGTAACAATGAGCAGTTCTTC
CDR3: CASSREWVDSNNEQFF

V: TRBV18
size: .
J: TRBJ1-4
D: TRBD1
DNA: TGTGCCAGCTCACCAACAGGGGAAGAAAAACTGTTTTTT
CDR3: CASSPTGEEKLFF

V: TRBV2
size: .
J: TRBJ2-1
D: .
DNA: TGTGCCAGCAGAGTGTCCTCTTACAATGAGCAGTTCTTC
CDR3: CASRVSSYNEQFF

V: TRBV28
size: .
J: TRBJ2-1
D: .
DNA: TGTGCCAGCAGTTTCGGTTCAGGTTCCTACAATGAGCAGTTCTTC
CDR3: CASSFGSGSYNEQFF

V: TRBV30
size: .
J: TRBJ2-5
D: .
DNA: TGTGCCTGGAGTAGGAAGACTATTCAAGAGACCCAGTACTTC
CDR3: CAWSRKTIQETQYF

V: TRBV29-1
size: .
J: TRBJ1-6
D: .
DNA: TGCAGCTCGGGACCGATCAATTCACCCCTCCACTTT
CDR3: CSSGPINSPLHF

V: TRBV28
size: .
J: TRBJ1-4
D: .
DNA: TGTGCCAGCAGTCCGCCGGGTAGTGAAAAACTGTTTTTT
CDR3: CASSPPGSEKLFF

V: TRBV5-1
size: few
J: TRBJ1-1
D: .
DNA: TGCGCCAGCAGCTGGGGACCAATGAACACTGAAGCTTTCTTT
CDR3: CASSWGPMNTEAFF

V: TRBV7-9
size: few
J: TRBJ2-5
D: .
DNA: TGTGCCAGCAGCTTGAGCAGGGTAGGGGAAGAGACCCAGTACTTC
CDR3: CASSLSRVGEETQYF

V: TRBV15
size: .
J: TRBJ2-1
D: TRBD2
DNA: TGTGCCACCAGCAGAGATAGGGGACTAGGGGGGAAGGAGCAGTTCTTC
CDR3: CATSRDRGLGGKEQFF

V: TRBV14
size: .
J: TRBJ2-3
D: .
DNA: TGTGCCAGCAGCCCCGCAGGGGTCACAGATACGCAGTATTTT
CDR3: CASSPAGVTDTQYF

V: TRBV18
size: .
J: TRBJ1-3
D: .
DNA: TGTGCCAGCTCAGGAATTGGAAACACCATATATTTT
CDR3: CASSGIGNTIYF

V: TRBV7-2
size: .
J: TRBJ2-5
D: .
DNA: TGTGCCAGCAGCTTAGACAGGGCCTCAAAGACCCAGTACTTC
CDR3: CASSLDRASKTQYF

V: TRBV6-1
size: once
J: TRBJ2-6
D: .
DNA: TGTGCCAGCAGTGAAGACAGCTCTGGGGCCAACGTCCTGACTTTC
CDR3: CASSEDSSGANVLTF

V: TRBV30
size: .
J: TRBJ2-7
D: .
DNA: TGTGCCTGGAGTGTAAGGTATAGCGCTACCTACGAGCAGTACTTC
CDR3: CAWSVRYSATYEQYF

V: TRBV28
size: .
J: TRBJ2-7
D: .
DNA: TGTGCCAGCAGTTCGGGGGGCGACGAGCAGTACTTC
CDR3: CASSSGGDEQYF

V: TRBV28
size: .
J: TRBJ2-1
D: TRBD2
DNA: TGTGCCAGCAGTGAGCGGGGACTAGCAATTGGGTTGGGTGAGCAGTTCTTC
CDR3: CASSERGLAIGLGEQFF

V: TRBV28
size: .
J: TRBJ2-3
D: TRBD2
DNA: TGTGCCAGCAGCCTCATTGGACTAGAGGGCACAGATACGCAGTATTTT
CDR3: CASSLIGLEGTDTQYF

V: TRBV6-4
size: .
J: TRBJ2-1
D: .
DNA: TGTGCCAGCAGTCCCCCGGGGCGTTGGGGGAATGAGCAGTTCTTC
CDR3: CASSPPGRWGNEQFF

V: TRBV18
size: .
J: TRBJ1-1
D: .
DNA: TGTGCCAGCTCACCACTTGGCACTGAAGCTTTCTTT
CDR3: CASSPLGTEAFF

V: TRBV11-1
size: .
J: TRBJ2-7
D: .
DNA: TGTGCCAGCAGCCCCAACAGGGACGAGCAGTACTTC
CDR3: CASSPNRDEQYF

V: TRBV7-2
size: .
J: TRBJ2-1
D: .
DNA: TGTGCCAGCAGCCCCGGGCCGATCTCCTACAATGAGCAGTTCTTC
CDR3: CASSPGPISYNEQFF

V: TRBV2
size: .
J: TRBJ1-5
D: .
DNA: TGTGCCAGCAGTGGGGGCAATCAGCCCCAGCATTTT
CDR3: CASSGGNQPQHF

V: TRBV7-9
size: .
J: TRBJ2-3
D: TRBD2
DNA: TGTGCCAGCAGCCCTTGGACTAGCGGGGCTAGCACAGATACGCAGTATTTT
CDR3: CASSPWTSGASTDTQYF

V: TRBV2
size: .
J: TRBJ2-3
D: TRBD2
DNA: TGTGCCAGCAGTGGGCGGGAGAGCACAGATACGCAGTATTTT
CDR3: CASSGRESTDTQYF

V: TRBV10-1
size: .
J: TRBJ2-5
D: .
DNA: TGCGCCAGCGCCAGAACAGCCCAAGAGACCCAGTACTTC
CDR3: CASARTAQETQYF

V: TRBV5-1
size: .
J: TRBJ2-7
D: .
DNA: TGCGCCAGCAGCTTTTTTGAGCGGGTCCAGGGCTACGAGCAGTACTTC
CDR3: CASSFFERVQGYEQYF

V: TRBV6-5
size: .
J: TRBJ1-6
D: .
DNA: TGTGCCAGCAGTTCCTGGATGAGCTCCTATAATTCACCCCTCCACTTT
CDR3: CASSSWMSSYNSPLHF

V: TRBV27
size: .
J: TRBJ2-7
D: .
DNA: TGTGCCAGCAGTTCGGGTGGCGGGTCCCTCGAGCAGTACTTC
CDR3: CASSSGGGSLEQYF

V: TRBV4-3
size: .
J: TRBJ1-2
D: .
DNA: TGCGCCAGCAGCCAAGAATTGCTAATTTTGGGGACCTATGGCTACACCTTC
CDR3: CASSQELLILGTYGYTF

V: TRBV28
size: .
J: TRBJ1-2
D: TRBD1
DNA: TGTGCCGGCGGGACAGACTATGGCTACACCTTC
CDR3: CAGGTDYGYTF

V: TRBV7-2
size: .
J: TRBJ2-7
D: TRBD2
DNA: TGTGCCAGCAGCTTAGCTAGCGGGGCCTACGAGCAGTACTTC
CDR3: CASSLASGAYEQYF

V: TRBV6-1
size: .
J: TRBJ2-1
D: TRBD2
DNA: TGTGCCAGCAGACCTATAGCGGGAGGTCTGAATGAGCAGTTCTTC
CDR3: CASRPIAGGLNEQFF

V: TRBV4-1
size: .
J: TRBJ2-6
D: .
DNA: TGCGCCAGCAGCTCGCGCGGACAGCGCTCTGGGGCCAACGTCCTGACTTTC
CDR3: CASSSRGQRSGANVLTF

V: TRBV19
size: once
J: TRBJ2-5
D: .
DNA: TGTGCCAGCACTACTGGTGGGCAAGAGACCCAGTACTTC
CDR3: CASTTGGQETQYF